This TCR beta chain came from a study of blood T cells in healthy people across ages. A second roughly 6 to 12 cycle PCR used barcoded and J-beta primers. TCRdb independently ran MiXCR on the 5' RACE reads; one entry per CDR3 protein. The sample holds 700,000 or so distinct CDR3 sequences; around a fifth are singletons and the top ten take around 22%. In the case of this clonotype: An end of the junction does not agree with germline; a read error may underlie this.

This sequence was found in a man in his 70s in good health. Sequencing was carried out using blood.

The CDR3 bases are TGTGCCAGCAGCGTGGGAGGGGGGGCAGATGCGCAGTATTTT. It is translated as CASSVGGGADAQYF. The chain links TRBV12-3 or TRBV12-4 to TRBJ2-3; possible D gene TRBD2, 7 bases. This CDR3 has 14 residues.